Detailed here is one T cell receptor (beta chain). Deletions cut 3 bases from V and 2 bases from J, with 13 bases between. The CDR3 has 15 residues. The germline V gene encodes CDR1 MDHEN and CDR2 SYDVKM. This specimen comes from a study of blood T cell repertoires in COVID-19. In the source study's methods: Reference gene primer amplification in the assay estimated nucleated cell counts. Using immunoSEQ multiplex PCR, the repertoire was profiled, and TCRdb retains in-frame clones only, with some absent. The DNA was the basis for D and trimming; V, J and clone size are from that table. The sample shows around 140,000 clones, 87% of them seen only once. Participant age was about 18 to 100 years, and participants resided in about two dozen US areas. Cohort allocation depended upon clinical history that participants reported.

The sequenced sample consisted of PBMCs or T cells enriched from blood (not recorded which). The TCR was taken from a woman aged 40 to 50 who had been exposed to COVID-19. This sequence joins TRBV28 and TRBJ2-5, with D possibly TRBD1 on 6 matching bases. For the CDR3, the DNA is TGTGCCAGCAGTTTCCAACAGGGATCGCAAGAGACCCAGTACTTC. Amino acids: CASSFQQGSQETQYF.